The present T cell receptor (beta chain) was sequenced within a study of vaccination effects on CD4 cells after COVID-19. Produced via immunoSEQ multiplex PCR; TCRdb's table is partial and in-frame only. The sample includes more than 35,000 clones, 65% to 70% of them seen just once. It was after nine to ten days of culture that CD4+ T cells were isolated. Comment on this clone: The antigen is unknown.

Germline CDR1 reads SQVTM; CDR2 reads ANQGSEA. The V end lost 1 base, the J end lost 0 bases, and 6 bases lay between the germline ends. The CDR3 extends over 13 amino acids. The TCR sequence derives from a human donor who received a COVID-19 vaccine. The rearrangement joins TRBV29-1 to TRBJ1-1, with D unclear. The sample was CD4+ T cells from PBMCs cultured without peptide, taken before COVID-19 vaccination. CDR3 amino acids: CSVEVSMNTEAFF. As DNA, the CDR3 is TGCAGCGTTGAAGTCTCTATGAACACTGAAGCTTTCTTT.